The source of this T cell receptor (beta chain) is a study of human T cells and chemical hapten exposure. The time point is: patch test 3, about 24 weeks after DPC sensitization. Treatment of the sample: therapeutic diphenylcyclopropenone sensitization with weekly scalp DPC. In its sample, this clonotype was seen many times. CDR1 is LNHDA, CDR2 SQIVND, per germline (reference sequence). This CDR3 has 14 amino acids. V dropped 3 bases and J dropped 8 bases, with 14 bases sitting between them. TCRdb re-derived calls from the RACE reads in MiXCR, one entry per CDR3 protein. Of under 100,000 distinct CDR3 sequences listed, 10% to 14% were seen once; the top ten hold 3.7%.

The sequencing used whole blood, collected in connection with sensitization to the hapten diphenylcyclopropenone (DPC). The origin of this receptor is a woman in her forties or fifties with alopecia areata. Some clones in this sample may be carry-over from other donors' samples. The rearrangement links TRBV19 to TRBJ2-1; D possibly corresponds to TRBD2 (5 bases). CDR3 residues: CASSISGGRDEQFF. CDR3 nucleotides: TGTGCCAGTAGTATCAGCGGAGGCCGGGATGAGCAGTTCTTC.